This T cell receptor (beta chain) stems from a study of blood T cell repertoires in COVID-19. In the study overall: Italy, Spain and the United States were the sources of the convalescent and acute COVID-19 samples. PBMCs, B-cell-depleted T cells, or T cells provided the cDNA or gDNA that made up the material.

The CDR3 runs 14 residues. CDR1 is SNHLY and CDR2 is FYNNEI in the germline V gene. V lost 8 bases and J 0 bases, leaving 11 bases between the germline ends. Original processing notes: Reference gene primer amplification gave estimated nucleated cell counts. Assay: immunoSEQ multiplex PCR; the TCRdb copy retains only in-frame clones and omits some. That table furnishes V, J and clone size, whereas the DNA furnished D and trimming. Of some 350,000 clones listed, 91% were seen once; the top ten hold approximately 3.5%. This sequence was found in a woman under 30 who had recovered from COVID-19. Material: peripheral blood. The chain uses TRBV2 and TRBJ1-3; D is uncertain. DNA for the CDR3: TGTGCCAGCTTGGAGGTGATCTCTGGAAACACCATATATTTT. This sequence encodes CASLEVISGNTIYF.